These 9 T cell receptor beta chains were all obtained from the same sample, sequenced in a study of beta chain features in type 1 diabetes. The whole isolated RNA underwent reverse transcription, so sequencing captured expressed TCRB transcripts. Clones were read by immunoSEQ multiplex PCR, and TCRdb kept only the in-frame ones, dropping some. The sample records 120,000 to 150,000 clones, 6.9% being singletons. Specimen: central memory CD4+ T cells from blood. All receptors come from a woman aged 25 to 45 in good health.

This clone appeared many times. The rearrangement links TRBV5-4 to TRBJ2-7; 7 positions agree with TRBD1. The CDR3 extends over 13 amino acids. V dropped 2 bases and J dropped 3; count of bases not matched to a gene: 2. Germline V lookup: CDR1 SGHNT, CDR2 YYREEE (reference sequence). The CDR3 is CASSLQGYYEQYF. CDR3 DNA sequence: TGTGCCAGCAGCTTACAGGGGTACTACGAGCAGTACTTC. Using reference TRBV5-4 and TRBJ2-7 for the parts outside the CDR3, the full variable domain is ETGVTQSPTHLIKTRGQQVTLRCSSQSGHNTVSWYQQALGQGPQFIFQYYREEENGRGNFPPRFSGLQFPNYSSELNVNALELDDSALYLCASSLQGYYEQYFGPGTRLTVT.

This clone has ten or more counts. The genes are TRBV4-3 and TRBJ2-7; a possible D gene is TRBD1 (6 bases). The V and J ends lost 1 base and 7 bases respectively, with 14 bases between them. From germline, CDR1 is LGHNA and CDR2 YSLEER. This CDR3 contains 14 residues. For the CDR3, the DNA is TGCGCCAGCAGCCAAGTTACAGGGCTGGGAGAGCAGTACTTC. It is translated as CASSQVTGLGEQYF.

The sample holds a few counts of this clone. J is TRBJ2-1 and V is TRBV18; the match to TRBD2 covers 10 bases. Trimming removed 5 bases from V and 4 bases from J; junction bases left unmatched: 5. The CDR3 length is 15 residues. Germline-derived CDR1 and CDR2 are KGHSH and LQKENI. The CDR3 region has the DNA TGTGCCAGCTCATATCTAGCGGGAGTTTACAATGAGCAGTTCTTC. This translates into CASSYLAGVYNEQFF. Looking up the rest from reference TRBV18 and TRBJ2-1 gives the full variable domain: NAGVMQNPRHLVRRRGQEARLRCSPMKGHSHVYWYRQLPEEGLKFMVYLQKENIIDESGMPKERFSAEFPKEGPSILRIQQVVRGDSAAYFCASSYLAGVYNEQFFGPGTRLTVL.

The chain uses TRBV4-3 and TRBJ1-1; D ambiguous. Germline V CDR1 and CDR2: LGHNA, YSLEER. The V end was cut by 1 base, the J end by 1 base, with 10 bases between. CDR3 length: 15 residues. CDR3 region: CASSQVRRKNTEAFF. The CDR3 DNA is TGCGCCAGCAGCCAAGTTAGGCGGAAGAACACTGAAGCTTTCTTT.

The chain has TRBV30 and TRBJ1-2; no clear D. Germline CDR1 is GTSNPN and CDR2 is SVGIG (reference sequence). This CDR3 contains 12 residues. Trimming removed 2 bases at V and 7 bases at J, with 11 bases between. The DNA for the CDR3 is TGTGCCTGGAGTTCCAGCGTGGGTGGCTACACCTTC. This translates into CAWSSSVGGYTF. The full variable domain, completed using reference TRBV30 and TRBJ1-2, is SQTIHQWPATLVQPVGSPLSLECTVEGTSNPNLYWYRQAAGRGLQLLFYSVGIGQISSEVPQNLSASRPQDRQFILSSKKLLLSDSGFYLCAWSSSVGGYTFGSGTRLTVV.

V and J are TRBV6-5 and TRBJ2-2, with TRBD1 identical over 8 bases. V gave up 6 bases and J gave up 5 bases; unmatched junction bases: 5. CDR3 size: 14 residues. In germline, CDR1 is MNHEY, CDR2 SVGAGI. CDR3: CASRKGQVTGELFF. CDR3 nucleotides: TGTGCCAGCAGAAAGGGACAGGTGACCGGGGAGCTGTTTTTT.

The chain links TRBV7-6 to TRBJ2-7; no clear D. Between the trimmed V and J ends, which lost 2 bases and 5 bases, there was a span of 19 bases. This CDR3 contains 16 residues. The V gene's germline CDR1 is SGHVS and CDR2 FNYEAQ. In nucleotides, the CDR3 is TGTGCCAGCAGCTTATACCCCCAAGGCCGAGGCGACGAGCAGTACTTC. Its translation is CASSLYPQGRGDEQYF.

The chain recombines TRBV28 with TRBJ2-5, with D tentatively TRBD2 (7 bases). In germline, CDR1 is MDHEN, CDR2 SYDVKM. Trimming pared 0 bases from V and 3 bases from J, leaving 20 bases between. The length of the CDR3 is 18 residues. CDR3 amino acids: CASSLWGGGREQEETQYF. The CDR3 region has the DNA TGTGCCAGCAGTTTATGGGGCGGGGGCAGGGAACAGGAAGAGACCCAGTACTTC.

This sequence joins TRBV9 and TRBJ1-4; D may be TRBD1 (5 bases). The germline CDR1 and CDR2 sequences are SGDLS and YYNGEE. Trimming removed 6 bases from V and 8 bases from J, with 17 bases in between. The CDR3 has 14 residues. CDR3: CASNAGRESEKLFF. The DNA of the CDR3 is TGTGCCAGCAATGCGGGGCGTGAATCGGAAAAACTGTTTTTT.